This is a list of T cell receptor beta chains from one sample in a study of T cell changes during pregnancy in multiple sclerosis. Produced via immunoSEQ multiplex PCR; TCRdb's table is partial and in-frame only. Here the sample spans roughly 99,000 clones, around 92% being singletons. The sequenced sample was peripheral blood, obtained in the third trimester of pregnancy. The receptors stem from a female donor in good health, enrolled as a control in a pregnancy study. Both conserved end residues are part of each CDR3.

V gene	J gene	CDR3 protein
TRBV13	TRBJ2-3	CASSFRTSGGMSSTDTQYF
TRBV27	TRBJ2-1	CASSSSSGGPNHEQFF
TRBV20-1	TRBJ1-2	CRGGANYGYTF
TRBV30	TRBJ2-6	CAWSRDRDRLSGANVLTF
TRBV19	TRBJ2-2	CASSLGTGGTGELFF
TRBV6-1	TRBJ1-5	CASSTGYTSNQPQHF
TRBV30	TRBJ1-2	CARTVSGDYGYTF
TRBV19	TRBJ1-2	CASRGGADSKTYYGYTF
TRBV19	TRBJ1-1	CASSTHRVRTEAFF
TRBV10-3	TRBJ1-1	CATRDLTENTEAFF
TRBV7-9	TRBJ1-1	CASSQPGGNTEAFF
TRBV5-1	TRBJ1-2	CASSFDRDYGYTF
TRBV5-1	TRBJ1-1	CASSPSTGGTEAFF
TRBV19	TRBJ1-1	CASSVGRDRGRMRTTEAFF
TRBV30	TRBJ1-1	CAWSGWQGNTEAFF
TRBV4-3	TRBJ1-1	CASSQGGGRGAFF
TRBV30	TRBJ2-5	CAWSLGARETQYF
TRBV7-2	TRBJ1-6	CASSLSQGAHSSPLHF
TRBV7-2	TRBJ2-7	CASSPQIFYEQYF
TRBV11-1	TRBJ1-1	CASSFQGLGTEAFF
TRBV4-3	TRBJ2-1	CASSQTSGGTHPYNEQFF
TRBV4-3	TRBJ1-5	CASSQGQASQPQHF
TRBV7-3	TRBJ2-5	CASSTAGGATQYF
TRBV18	TRBJ1-2	CASSPGAGGYTF
TRBV23-1	TRBJ2-7	CASTQGGYEQYF
TRBV27	TRBJ1-1	CASSPGIGTYTEAFF
TRBV9	TRBJ2-7	CASSSPSSYEQYF
TRBV6-6	TRBJ1-1	CASREDRGNTEAFF